This TCR beta chain was retrieved from a study of CD8 T cells in ankylosing spondylitis. Whole-study results and caveats: Ankylosing spondylitis blood appeared to be characterized by a TCR beta motif of several highly homologous variants.

One entry per CDR3 protein, called by TCRdb with MiXCR from the 5' RACE reads. In the table there are 450,000 or so distinct CDR3 sequences, roughly 26% of which are singletons. With respect to this clonotype: Antigen unknown.

Trimming shortened V by 11 bases and J by 2 bases, and 12 bases separated the two germline ends. This CDR3 comprises 12 residues. CDR1 and CDR2 from the germline V gene are SNHLY and FYNNEI. The receptor comes from a male donor with ankylosing spondylitis. The source material was blood, either unsorted or a sorted T cell fraction (not recorded which). The chain links TRBV2 to TRBJ2-5; D gene unclear. CDR3 sequence: CAGSENQETQYF. The DNA for the CDR3 is TGTGCCGGTTCTGAAAATCAAGAGACCCAGTACTTC.